The present TCR beta chain was sequenced within a study of blood T cell repertoires in COVID-19. Study overall: Sites across the United States, Italy and Spain contributed samples from acute and convalescent COVID-19. PBMCs, B-cell-depleted T cells, or T cells were the source of the cDNA or gDNA that made up the material.

Original analysis: Using reference gene primer amplification, nucleated cell counts were estimated. The assay was immunoSEQ multiplex PCR, and TCRdb's table has in-frame clones only and misses some. The DNA gave D and trimming, while V, J and clone size come from that table. The sample records roughly 200,000 clones, roughly 90% being singletons. Unmatched junction bases numbered 12, after V lost 4 bases and J lost 3 bases. Germline CDR1 GTSNPN, CDR2 SVGIG (reference sequence). This CDR3 comprises 16 residues. In terms of age and location, participants ranged from about 18 to 95 years and lived in about two dozen US areas.

Sequencing was done on a sample of PBMCs or T cells enriched from blood (not recorded which). The sequence came from a woman aged 25 to 45 with acute COVID-19. V gene TRBV30 combines with J gene TRBJ2-4; 7 positions agree with TRBD1. The CDR3, as DNA: TGTGCCTGGAATCCGAAGGGGGCGCAGGTCAAAAACATTCAGTACTTC. This codes for CAWNPKGAQVKNIQYF.